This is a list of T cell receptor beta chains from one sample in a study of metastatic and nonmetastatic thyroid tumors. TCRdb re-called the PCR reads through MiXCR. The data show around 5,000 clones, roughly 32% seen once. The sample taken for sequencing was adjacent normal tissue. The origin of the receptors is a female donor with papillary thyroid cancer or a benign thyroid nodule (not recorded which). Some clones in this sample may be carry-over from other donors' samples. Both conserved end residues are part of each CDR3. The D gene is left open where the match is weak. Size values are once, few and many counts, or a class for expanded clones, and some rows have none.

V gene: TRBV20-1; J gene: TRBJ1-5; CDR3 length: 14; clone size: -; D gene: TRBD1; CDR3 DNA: TGCAGTGGTAAAGAAGGGACAGCCAATCAGCCCCAGCATTTT; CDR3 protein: CSGKEGTANQPQHF
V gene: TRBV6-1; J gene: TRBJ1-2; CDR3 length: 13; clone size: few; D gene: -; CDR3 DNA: TGTGCCAGCAGGCAGGGTTTTAACTATGGCTACACCTTC; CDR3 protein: CASRQGFNYGYTF
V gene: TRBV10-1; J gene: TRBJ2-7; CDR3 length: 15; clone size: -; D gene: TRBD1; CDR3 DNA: TGCGCCAGCAGTGAGTCAGGGGCAGGGGGCTACGAGCAGTACTTC; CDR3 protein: CASSESGAGGYEQYF
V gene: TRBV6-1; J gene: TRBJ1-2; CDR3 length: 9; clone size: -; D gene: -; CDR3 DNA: TGTGCCAGCAGTGCCAGGGGCCCCTTC; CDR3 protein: CASSARGPF
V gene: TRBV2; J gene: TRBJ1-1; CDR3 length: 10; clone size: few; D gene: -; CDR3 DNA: TGTGCCAGCAAAGAGGGGGAAGCTTTCTTT; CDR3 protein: CASKEGEAFF
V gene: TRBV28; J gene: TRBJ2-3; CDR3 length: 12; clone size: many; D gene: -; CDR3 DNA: TGTGCCAGTAGCATGCAGGGTTATACGCAGTATTTT; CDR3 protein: CASSMQGYTQYF
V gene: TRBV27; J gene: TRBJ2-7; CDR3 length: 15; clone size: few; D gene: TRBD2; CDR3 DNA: TGTGCCAGCAGTTTATGGGCGGGAGGGCTCCCTGAGCAGTACTTC; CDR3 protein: CASSLWAGGLPEQYF
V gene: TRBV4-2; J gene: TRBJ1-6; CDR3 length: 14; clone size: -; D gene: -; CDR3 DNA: TGTGCCAGCAGCCAGGACAGAGGAAATTCACCCCTCCACTTT; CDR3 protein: CASSQDRGNSPLHF
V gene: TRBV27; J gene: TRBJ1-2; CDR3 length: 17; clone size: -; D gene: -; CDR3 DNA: TGTGCCAGCAGCCCTACGGCCAGGGTAGTAGCTAACTATGGCTACACCTTC; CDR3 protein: CASSPTARVVANYGYTF
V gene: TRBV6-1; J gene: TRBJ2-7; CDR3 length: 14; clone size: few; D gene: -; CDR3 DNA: TGTGCCATCAGTGAAAGGTCTGGACGGAACGAGCAGTACTTC; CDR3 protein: CAISERSGRNEQYF
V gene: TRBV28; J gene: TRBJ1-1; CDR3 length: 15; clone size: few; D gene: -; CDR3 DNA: TGTGCCAGCATCCCATGGTGTGAGCAAAACACTGAAGCTTTCTTT; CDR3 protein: CASIPWCEQNTEAFF
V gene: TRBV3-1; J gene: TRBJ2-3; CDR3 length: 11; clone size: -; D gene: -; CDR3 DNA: TGTGCCAGCAGCGACACAGATACGCAGTATTTT; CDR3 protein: CASSDTDTQYF
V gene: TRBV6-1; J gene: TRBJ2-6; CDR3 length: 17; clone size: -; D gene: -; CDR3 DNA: TGTGCCAGCAAGCCTCAGGGGGGTAACTCTGGGGCCAACGTCCTGACTTTC; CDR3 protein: CASKPQGGNSGANVLTF
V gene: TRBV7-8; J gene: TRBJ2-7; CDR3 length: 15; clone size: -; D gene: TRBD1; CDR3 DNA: TGTGCCAGCAGCTTAGGGACAGGGAGCTCCTACGAGCAGTACTTC; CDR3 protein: CASSLGTGSSYEQYF
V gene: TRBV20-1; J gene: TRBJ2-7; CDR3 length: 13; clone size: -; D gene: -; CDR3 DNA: TGCAGTGCTAGATTAGGCGGGACCTACGAGCAGTACTTC; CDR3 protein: CSARLGGTYEQYF
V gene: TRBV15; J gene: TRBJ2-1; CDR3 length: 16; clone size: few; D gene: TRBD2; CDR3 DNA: TGTGCCACCAGCAGAGAGGAGCTAGCGGGAGGTGGAGAGCAGTTCTTC; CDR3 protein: CATSREELAGGGEQFF
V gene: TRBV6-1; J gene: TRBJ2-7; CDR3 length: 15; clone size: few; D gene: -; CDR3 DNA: TGTGCCAGCAGGGCGGGGGGACAGGTCTCCTACGAGCAGTACTTC; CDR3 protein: CASRAGGQVSYEQYF
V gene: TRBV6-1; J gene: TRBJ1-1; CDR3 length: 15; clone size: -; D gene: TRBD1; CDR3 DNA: TGTGCCAGTAGTGCCCTCAGGGGGGAGAACACTGAAGCCTTCTTT; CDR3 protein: CASSALRGENTEAFF
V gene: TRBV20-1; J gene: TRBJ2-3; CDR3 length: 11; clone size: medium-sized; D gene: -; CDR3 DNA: TGCAGTGCGACAACGGGAGATACGCAGTATTTT; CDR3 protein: CSATTGDTQYF
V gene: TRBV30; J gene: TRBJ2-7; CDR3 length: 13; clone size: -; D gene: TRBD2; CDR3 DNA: TGTGCCTGGAGACTAGCGGGATCCTACGAGCAGTACTTC; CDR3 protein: CAWRLAGSYEQYF
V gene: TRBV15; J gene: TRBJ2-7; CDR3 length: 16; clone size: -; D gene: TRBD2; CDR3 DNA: TGTGCCACCAGCAGCGGGCCCGGGACTAGCTTCTACGAGCAGTACTTC; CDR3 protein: CATSSGPGTSFYEQYF
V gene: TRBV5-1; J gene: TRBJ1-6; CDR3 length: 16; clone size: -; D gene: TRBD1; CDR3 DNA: TGCGCCAGCAGCTCACACCGGGACAGGGGAGATTCACCCCTCCACTTT; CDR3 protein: CASSSHRDRGDSPLHF
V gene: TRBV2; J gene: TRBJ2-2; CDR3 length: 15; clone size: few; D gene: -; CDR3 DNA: TGTGCCAGCAGGGACCTCCAGGGTTCCACCGGGGAGCTGTTTTTT; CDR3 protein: CASRDLQGSTGELFF
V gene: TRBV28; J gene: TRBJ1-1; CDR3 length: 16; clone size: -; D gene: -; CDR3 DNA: TGTGCCAGCAGTTCGATATCCCCGAACGTGAACACTGAAGCTTTCTTT; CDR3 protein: CASSSISPNVNTEAFF
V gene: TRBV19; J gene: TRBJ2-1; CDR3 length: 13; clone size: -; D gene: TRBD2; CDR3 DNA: TGTGCCAGTAGGGTAGGACTAGATGGTGAGCAGTTCTTC; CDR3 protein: CASRVGLDGEQFF
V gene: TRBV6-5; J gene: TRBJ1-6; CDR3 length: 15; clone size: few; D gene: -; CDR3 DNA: TGTGCCAGCAGTTACGCAGGGAGCGGCAATTCACCCCTCCACTTT; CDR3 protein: CASSYAGSGNSPLHF
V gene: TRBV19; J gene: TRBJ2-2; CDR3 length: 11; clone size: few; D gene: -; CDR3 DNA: TGTGCCAGTAGTATAGGTGGGGAGCTGTTTTTT; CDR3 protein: CASSIGGELFF
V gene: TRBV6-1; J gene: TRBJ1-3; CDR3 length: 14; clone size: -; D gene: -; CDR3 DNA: TGTGCCAGCATCTATTGGGCTTCTGGAAACACCATATATTTT; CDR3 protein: CASIYWASGNTIYF
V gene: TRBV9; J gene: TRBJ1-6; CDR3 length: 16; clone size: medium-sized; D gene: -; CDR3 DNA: TGTGCCAGCAGCGTAGGGAGCAGCTCCTATAATTCACCCCTCCACTTT; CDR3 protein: CASSVGSSSYNSPLHF
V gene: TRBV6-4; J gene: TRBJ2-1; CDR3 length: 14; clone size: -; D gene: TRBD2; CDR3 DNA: TGTGCCAGCAGTCCTAGCGGGGGGGCGTATGAGCAGTTCTTC; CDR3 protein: CASSPSGGAYEQFF
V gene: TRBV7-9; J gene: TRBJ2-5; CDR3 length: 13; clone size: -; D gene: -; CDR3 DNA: TGTGCCAGCAGCCCCCCGCTGGTGGAGACCCAGTACTTC; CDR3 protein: CASSPPLVETQYF
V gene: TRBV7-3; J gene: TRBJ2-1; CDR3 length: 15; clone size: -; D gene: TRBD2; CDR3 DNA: TGTGCCAGCAGCTTACTAGCGGGAGATGGAAATGAGCAGTTCTTC; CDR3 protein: CASSLLAGDGNEQFF
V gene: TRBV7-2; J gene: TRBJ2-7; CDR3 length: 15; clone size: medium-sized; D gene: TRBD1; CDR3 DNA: TGTGCCAGCAGTTTAACAGGGGGCAGTGGGTACGAGCAGTACTTC; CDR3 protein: CASSLTGGSGYEQYF
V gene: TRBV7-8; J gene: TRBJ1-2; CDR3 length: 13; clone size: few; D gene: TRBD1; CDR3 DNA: TGTGCCAGCAGCTTGGGACAGGGATATGGCTACACCTTC; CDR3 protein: CASSLGQGYGYTF
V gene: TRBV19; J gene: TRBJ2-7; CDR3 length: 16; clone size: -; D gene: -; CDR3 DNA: TGTGCCAGTAGTATAGGAGGACAGCCGTTCTCCTACGAGCAGTACTTC; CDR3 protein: CASSIGGQPFSYEQYF
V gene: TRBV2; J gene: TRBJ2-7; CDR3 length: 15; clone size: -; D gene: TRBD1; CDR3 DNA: TGTGCCAGCAGTACCAGACAGGGCGGCTCCTACGAGCAGTACTTC; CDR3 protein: CASSTRQGGSYEQYF
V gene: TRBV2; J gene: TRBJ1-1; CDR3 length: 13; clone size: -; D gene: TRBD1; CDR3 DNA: TGTGCCGGACGGACAGGGGAGAAGACTGAAGCTTTCTTT; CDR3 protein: CAGRTGEKTEAFF